One and the same sample provided the 30 T cell receptor beta chains below, sequenced in a study of blood T cell repertoires in COVID-19. Using immunoSEQ multiplex PCR, the repertoire was profiled, and TCRdb retains in-frame clones only, with some absent. Of under 200,000 clones listed, 79% are singletons. The sample consisted of PBMCs or T cells enriched from blood (not recorded which). The receptors here all came from a woman in her 70s in a cohort exposed to, infected with or recovered from COVID-19 (not recorded which).

This chain joins TRBV7-9 and TRBJ2-7; D may be TRBD1 (6 bases). Deletions cut 5 bases from V and 1 base from J, with 15 bases between. CDR1 and CDR2 (germline): SEHNR, FQNEAQ (reference sequence). CDR3 length: 15 amino acids. In nucleotides, the CDR3 is TGTGCCAGCAGCCCTCGGACAGCTTTTTCCTACGAGCAGTACTTC. Protein sequence: CASSPRTAFSYEQYF. Using reference TRBV7-9 and TRBJ2-7 for the parts outside the CDR3, the full variable domain is DTGVSQNPRHKITKRGQNVTFRCDPISEHNRLYWYRQTLGQGPEFLTYFQNEAQLEKSRLLSDRFSAERPKGSFSTLEIQRTEQGDSAMYLCASSPRTAFSYEQYFGPGTRLTVT.

The V call is TRBV2, the J call TRBJ1-2; D might be TRBD1 (5 bases). V was trimmed by 6 bases and J by 5 bases, leaving 19 bases between them. The CDR3 has 15 amino acids. CDR1 SNHLY and CDR2 FYNNEI come from the germline V gene. The CDR3 loop reads CASSGTLRAGYGYTF. DNA for the CDR3: TGTGCCAGCAGCGGGACTCTTCGGGCGGGGTATGGCTACACCTTC.

On this clone: The sample has other DNA sequences that encode this CDR3 too. V is TRBV28 and J is TRBJ2-3; D is unclear. The CDR3 runs 13 residues. The V end was cut by 2 bases, the J end by 1 base, with 4 bases between. Per the germline V gene, CDR1 is MDHEN and CDR2 is SYDVKM. The CDR3 DNA reads TGTGCCAGCAGTTTAGAGGGCACAGATACGCAGTATTTT. Protein product: CASSLEGTDTQYF.

This sequence joins TRBV4-1 and TRBJ1-4; D unresolved. CDR3 size: 15 residues. The germline V gene encodes CDR1 MGHRA and CDR2 YSYEKL. The ends were cut back, 0 bases at V and 5 bases at J, with 10 bases in the middle. The CDR3: CASSQDRLQNEKLFF. In DNA form, the CDR3 reads TGCGCCAGCAGCCAAGATCGGTTACAGAATGAAAAACTGTTTTTT.

The gene calls are TRBV7-9 and TRBJ2-1; a possible D gene is TRBD2 (5 bases). This CDR3 is built from 13 residues. The germline V gene has CDR1 SEHNR and CDR2 FQNEAQ (reference sequence). Deletions cut 10 bases from V and 6 bases from J, with 16 bases between. CDR3 sequence reads: CATNRGDANEQFF. The CDR3 coding sequence is TGTGCCACCAACCGGGGAGATGCCAATGAGCAGTTCTTC.

This chain joins TRBV3-1 (or the pseudogene TRBV3-2) and TRBJ2-2, with 12 bases identical to TRBD1. Trimming took 0 bases from V and 7 from J; bases not matched to a gene: 6. Per the germline V gene, CDR1 is LGHDT and CDR2 is YNNKEL (reference sequence). This CDR3 contains 17 residues. The DNA of the CDR3 is TGTGCCAGCAGCCAAGATATGGGACAGGGGGCCTTCGGGGAGCTGTTTTTT. The encoded protein is CASSQDMGQGAFGELFF.

In this sample, this clone turned up once. V usage is TRBV6-5 and J usage is TRBJ2-3; 8 positions agree with TRBD2. The CDR3 totals 15 residues. Trimming removed 7 bases from V and 3 bases from J; junction bases left unmatched: 9. CDR1 MNHEY and CDR2 SVGAGI come from the germline V gene. This chain's CDR3 is CASTTTSGVTDTQYF. In DNA, the CDR3 is TGTGCCAGCACCACAACTAGCGGAGTAACAGATACGCAGTATTTT.

This chain links TRBV10-3 with TRBJ2-7, with 9 nucleotides matching TRBD1. Germline V CDR1 and CDR2: ENHRY, SYGVKD. This CDR3 has 15 residues. Losses at the gene ends were 4 bases for V and 7 bases for J; bases not matched to a gene: 11. DNA for the CDR3: TGTGCCATCAGTGGAGCCGGGACAGGGATGGGGGAGCAGTACTTC. Translated: CAISGAGTGMGEQYF.

The rearrangement joins TRBV4-3 to TRBJ2-1, with 10 bases matching TRBD2. The junction had 11 bases not matched to a gene; V was cut back by 0 bases and J by 6 bases. This CDR3 region has 18 residues. Looked up from germline, CDR1 is LGHNA and CDR2 is YSLEER. The CDR3 bases are TGCGCCAGCAGCCAAGAAAGAGCAAGCGGGAGGGCCGGCAATGAGCAGTTCTTC. Translation gives CASSQERASGRAGNEQFF.

The chain joins TRBV29-1 to TRBJ2-5, with D maybe TRBD1 (6 bases). Trimming took 4 bases from V and 3 from J, leaving 12 bases between them. The CDR3 extends over 13 amino acids. Germline CDR1 reads SQVTM; CDR2 reads ANQGSEA. The DNA of the CDR3 is TGCAGCGTTGTCAGGACAGCCAAAGAGACCCAGTACTTC. Protein product: CSVVRTAKETQYF.

The J gene is TRBJ2-5, the V gene TRBV5-1; 7 bases agree with TRBD1. The length of the CDR3 is 14 residues. V was pared by 7 bases and J by 3 bases, with 9 bases of the junction left unmatched. The germline gives CDR1 SGHRS, CDR2 YFSETQ. CDR3 in amino acids: CASFPGQEKETQYF. The CDR3 nucleotides read TGCGCCAGCTTCCCCGGACAGGAAAAAGAGACCCAGTACTTC. Full variable domain (rest looked up from reference TRBV5-1 and TRBJ2-5): KAGVTQTPRYLIKTRGQQVTLSCSPISGHRSVSWYQQTPGQGLQFLFEYFSETQRNKGNFPGRFSGRQFSNSRSEMNVSTLELGDSALYLCASFPGQEKETQYFGPGTRLLVL.

This clone was counted once. The chain recombines TRBV3-1 (or the pseudogene TRBV3-2) with TRBJ1-2; 7 bases line up with TRBD1. Trimming took 4 bases from V and 4 from J; bases not matched to a gene: 12. The V gene's germline CDR1 is LGHDT and CDR2 YNNKEL (reference sequence). The length of the CDR3 is 16 residues. The CDR3 region has the DNA TGTGCCAGCAGCCCCTCATACAGGGGAGGAAGCTATGGCTACACCTTC. Translated: CASSPSYRGGSYGYTF.

The chain carries TRBV18 and TRBJ1-2; D is possibly TRBD1 (6 bases). The V gene's germline CDR1 is KGHSH and CDR2 LQKENI. The CDR3 length is 17 residues. V was pared by 0 bases and J by 0 bases, with 14 bases between. The CDR3 loop reads CASSPPVWTEANYGYTF. The CDR3 nucleotides are TGTGCCAGCTCACCACCGGTCTGGACAGAAGCTAACTATGGCTACACCTTC.

J is TRBJ2-7 and V is TRBV7-3; 12 bases are shared with TRBD1. V trimming: 4 bases; J trimming: 5 bases; junction bases outside the gene matches: 6. The CDR3 is made up of 15 amino acids. Germline CDR1 is SGHTA and CDR2 is FQGTGA. The CDR3 DNA reads TGTGCCAGCAGCTCAACCGGGACAGGGGGCCACGAGCAGTACTTC. This translates into CASSSTGTGGHEQYF. The variable domain in full, completed from reference TRBV7-3 and TRBJ2-7, reads GAGVSQTPSNKVTEKGKYVELRCDPISGHTALYWYRQSLGQGPEFLIYFQGTGAADDSGLPNDRFFAVRPEGSVSTLKIQRTERGDSAVYLCASSSTGTGGHEQYFGPGTRLTVT.

In this sample, this clone turned up once. A junction boundary mismatches the germline segment, possibly from a read error. The chain links TRBV11-3 to TRBJ2-1; the D is unclear. The V gene's germline CDR1 is SGHNT and CDR2 YENEEA. CDR3 length equals 16 residues. The CDR3: CASSLDGAAYYNEQFF. As DNA, the CDR3 is TGTGCCAGCAGCCTAGATGGAGCAGCATACTACAATGAGCAGTTCTTC.

The V gene is TRBV3-1 (or the pseudogene TRBV3-2), the J gene TRBJ1-6; the match to TRBD1 covers 10 bases. This CDR3 spans 15 amino acids. The germline V gene has CDR1 LGHDT and CDR2 YNNKEL (reference sequence). The V and J ends lost 3 bases and 9 bases, in that order; junction bases with no gene match: 5. The CDR3 DNA is TGTGCCAGCAGCCACTGGGACAGGGGATTTTCACCCCTCCACTTT. This gives the protein CASSHWDRGFSPLHF.

The J gene is TRBJ1-3, the V gene TRBV30; D is unresolved. Trimming took 6 bases from V and 0 from J, leaving 9 bases between them. The CDR3 length is 13 residues. The germline V gene encodes CDR1 GTSNPN and CDR2 SVGIG (reference sequence). CDR3 sequence (DNA): TGTGCCTGCCGGTCTGCCTCTGGAAACACCATATATTTT. Protein: CACRSASGNTIYF.

This chain uses TRBV21-1 with TRBJ2-3; the tabulated D call, TRBD2, remains unverified against the DNA. TRBV21-1 is shown as a pseudogene. The CDR3 extends over 15 amino acids. The CDR3 nucleotides are TGTGCCAGCAGCAAAACCTACTTGGGCACAGATACGCAGTATTTT. Amino acids: CASSKTYLGTDTQYF.

The chain combines TRBV19 with TRBJ1-4; D is perhaps TRBD1 (5 bases). CDR3 length equals 16 residues. Germline V CDR1 and CDR2: LNHDA, SQIVND (reference sequence). Trimming took 3 bases from V and 6 from J, leaving 17 bases between them. DNA of the CDR3: TGTGCCAGTAGTATGGGGGGGGTCTCAGGTGATGAAAAACTGTTTTTT. This gives the protein CASSMGGVSGDEKLFF.

This clone was recorded a few times. The CDR3 is CASSRPGLGETQYF. The CDR3 DNA sequence: TGTGCCAGCAGCCGTCCGGGATTGGGGGAGACCCAGTACTTC. This chain links TRBV11-2 with TRBJ2-5; tentative D call: TRBD2 (5 bases). CDR1 and CDR2 from the germline V gene are SGHAT and FQNNGV. This CDR3 has 14 amino acids. Trimming shortened V by 5 bases and J by 5 bases, and 15 bases separated the two germline ends.

The chain recombines TRBV5-4 with TRBJ1-2, with 7 bases matching TRBD1. This CDR3 contains 15 residues. Germline CDR1 SGHNT, CDR2 YYREEE (reference sequence). Trimming removed 4 bases from V and 0 bases from J; junction bases left unmatched: 6. The CDR3 DNA is TGTGCCAGCAGCCCAGGGGGGACCTCTAACTATGGCTACACCTTC. It specifies CASSPGGTSNYGYTF. The whole variable domain, remainder taken from reference TRBV5-4 and TRBJ1-2, is ETGVTQSPTHLIKTRGQQVTLRCSSQSGHNTVSWYQQALGQGPQFIFQYYREEENGRGNFPPRFSGLQFPNYSSELNVNALELDDSALYLCASSPGGTSNYGYTFGSGTRLTVV.

The chain carries TRBV18 and TRBJ2-1; a weak D match, TRBD1 (6 bases). Germline-derived CDR1 and CDR2 are KGHSH and LQKENI. This CDR3 has 17 residues. The V end lost 0 bases, the J end lost 4 bases, and 16 bases lay between the germline ends. CDR3 in amino acids: CASSPPGSLRGYNEQFF. CDR3 DNA: TGTGCCAGCTCACCACCGGGCAGCTTAAGGGGGTACAATGAGCAGTTCTTC.

The chain links TRBV2 to TRBJ1-5, with TRBD1 as a possible D gene (5 bases). Trimming left V 3 bases short and J 7 bases short, with 13 bases between. Germline loops: CDR1 SNHLY, CDR2 FYNNEI. The CDR3 contains 14 residues. The CDR3 nucleotides read TGTGCCAGCAGTGAGTCGGGGGAGGGCCAGCCCCAGCATTTT. Protein sequence: CASSESGEGQPQHF.

V gene TRBV6-2 or TRBV6-3 combines with J gene TRBJ2-1; TRBD2 matches 9 bases. Germline V gene lookup returns CDR1 MNHEY and CDR2 SVGEGT. V shed 2 bases and J 8 bases; nucleotides not matched to a gene: 7. CDR3 length: 15 amino acids. CDR3 protein: CASSYQVRTSDEQFF. The DNA for the CDR3 is TGTGCCAGCAGTTACCAGGTTCGGACTAGCGATGAGCAGTTCTTC.

V and J are TRBV6-5 and TRBJ1-6; D ambiguous. CDR3 length: 15 residues. The germline V gene encodes CDR1 MNHEY and CDR2 SVGAGI. With 5 bases removed from V and 4 bases from J, the gap between germline ends came to 12 bases. CDR3 region: CASSQRPDYNSPLHF. The CDR3 DNA reads TGTGCCAGCAGTCAGCGTCCAGATTATAATTCACCCCTCCACTTT.

This chain connects TRBV11-3 to TRBJ1-2; TRBD1 is a possible D gene (5 bases). This CDR3 is built from 13 residues. Germline lookup yields CDR1 SGHNT and CDR2 YENEEA. Trimming pared 3 bases from V and 4 bases from J, leaving 9 bases between. The CDR3 reads CASSLGGIYGYTF. The DNA of the CDR3 is TGTGCCAGCAGCTTGGGGGGGATCTATGGCTACACCTTC.

Written as DNA, the CDR3 is TGTGCCAGCACCACAGACCCCACCGGGGAGCTGTTTTTT. Translation: CASTTDPTGELFF. The rearrangement links TRBV2 to TRBJ2-2; D call uncertain. Germline lookup yields CDR1 SNHLY and CDR2 FYNNEI. The CDR3 is 13 residues long. The V end lost 7 bases, the J end lost 4 bases, and 10 bases lay between the germline ends. Variable domain in full (rest from reference TRBV2 and TRBJ2-2): EPEVTQTPSHQVTQMGQEVILRCVPISNHLYFYWYRQILGQKVEFLVSFYNNEISEKSEIFDDQFSVERPDGSNFTLKIRSTKLEDSAMYFCASTTDPTGELFFGEGSRLTVL.

The rearrangement uses TRBV2 and TRBJ2-3; D not resolved. Germline V CDR1 and CDR2: SNHLY, FYNNEI. This CDR3 contains 12 residues. V dropped 5 bases and J dropped 4 bases, with 7 bases sitting between them. The CDR3 region is CASSPSSDTQYF. The CDR3 DNA follows: TGTGCCAGCAGTCCCTCCTCAGATACGCAGTATTTT.

Here the CDR3 DNA reads TGTGCCAGCAGCTTAAATTCGGGGTTCGGCAATCAGCCCCAGCATTTT. Its protein is CASSLNSGFGNQPQHF. V gene TRBV7-8 combines with J gene TRBJ1-5; D call uncertain. The CDR3 totals 16 residues. The ends were cut back, 2 bases at V and 2 bases at J, with 13 bases in the middle. From germline, CDR1 is SGHVS and CDR2 FQNEAQ.

The chain combines TRBV19 with TRBJ2-1, with D hard to call. Germline V CDR1 and CDR2: LNHDA, SQIVND (reference sequence). There are 13 residues in the CDR3. Trimming cost V 6 bases and J 8 bases, with 14 bases left between them. CDR3 bases: TGTGCCAGTAGGGGCTGGCAAACCGATGAGCAGTTCTTC. Translated: CASRGWQTDEQFF.